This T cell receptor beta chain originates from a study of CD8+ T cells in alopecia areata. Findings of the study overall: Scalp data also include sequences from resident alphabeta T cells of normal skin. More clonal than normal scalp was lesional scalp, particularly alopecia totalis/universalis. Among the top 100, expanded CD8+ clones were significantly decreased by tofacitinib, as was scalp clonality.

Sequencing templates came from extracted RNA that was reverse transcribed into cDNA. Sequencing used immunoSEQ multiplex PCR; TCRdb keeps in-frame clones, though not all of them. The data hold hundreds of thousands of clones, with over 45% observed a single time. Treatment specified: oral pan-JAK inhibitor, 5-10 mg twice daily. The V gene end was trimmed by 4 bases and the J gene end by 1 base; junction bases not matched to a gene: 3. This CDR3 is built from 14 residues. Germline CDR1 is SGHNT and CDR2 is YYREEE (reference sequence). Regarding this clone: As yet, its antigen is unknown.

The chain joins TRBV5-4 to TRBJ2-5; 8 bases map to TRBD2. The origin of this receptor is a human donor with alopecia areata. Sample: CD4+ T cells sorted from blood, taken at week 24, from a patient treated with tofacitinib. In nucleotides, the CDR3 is TGTGCCAGCAGCGTTACTAGCGGCCAAGAGACCCAGTACTTC. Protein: CASSVTSGQETQYF.